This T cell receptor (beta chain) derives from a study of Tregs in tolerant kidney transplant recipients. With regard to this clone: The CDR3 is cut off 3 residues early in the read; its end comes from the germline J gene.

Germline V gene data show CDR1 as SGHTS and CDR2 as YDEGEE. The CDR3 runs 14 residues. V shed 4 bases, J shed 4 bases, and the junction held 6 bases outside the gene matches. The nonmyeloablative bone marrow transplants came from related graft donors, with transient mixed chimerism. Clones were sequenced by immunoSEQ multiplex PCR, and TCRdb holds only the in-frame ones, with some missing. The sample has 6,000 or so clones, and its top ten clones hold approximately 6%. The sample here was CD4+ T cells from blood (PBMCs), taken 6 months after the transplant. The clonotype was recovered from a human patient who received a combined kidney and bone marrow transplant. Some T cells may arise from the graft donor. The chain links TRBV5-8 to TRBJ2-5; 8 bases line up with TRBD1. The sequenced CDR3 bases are TGTGCCAGCAGCCCAGGACAGGGTGGAGAGACC. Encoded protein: CASSPGQGGET. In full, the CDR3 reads CASSPGQGGETQYF.